This entry lists 2 T cell receptor beta chains sequenced from one sample in a study of blood T cell repertoires in COVID-19. Clones were sequenced by immunoSEQ multiplex PCR, and TCRdb holds only the in-frame ones, with some missing. The data contain about 230,000 clones, 80% to 90% of them singletons. Sequencing was carried out using peripheral blood. These TCRs come from a man aged 50 to 59 with COVID-19, enrolled during active disease.

Comment on this clone: Other DNA sequences in this specimen translate into the identical CDR3. The rearrangement links TRBV11-2 to TRBJ1-5; tentatively, D is TRBD1 (6 bases). V was clipped by 0 bases and J by 7 bases, with 7 bases between them. The CDR3 has 13 amino acids. The germline V gene encodes CDR1 SGHAT and CDR2 FQNNGV. The CDR3 here is CASSLDRGQPQHF. The CDR3 region has the DNA TGTGCCAGCAGCTTAGATAGGGGGCAGCCCCAGCATTTT. Full variable domain (missing parts from reference TRBV11-2 and TRBJ1-5): EAGVAQSPRYKIIEKRQSVAFWCNPISGHATLYWYQQILGQGPKLLIQFQNNGVVDDSQLPKDRFSAERLKGVDSTLKIQPAKLEDSAVYLCASSLDRGQPQHFGDGTRLSIL.

The CDR3 loop is CASSWTHGGSEQYF. CDR3 in DNA: TGTGCCAGCAGTTGGACCCACGGAGGCAGCGAGCAGTACTTC. The V and J genes are TRBV6-2 or TRBV6-3 and TRBJ2-7, with a weak D call TRBD2 (5 bases). Per the germline V gene, CDR1 is MNHEY and CDR2 is SVGEGT. Deletions cut 4 bases from V and 6 bases from J, with 16 bases between. There are 14 residues in the CDR3.